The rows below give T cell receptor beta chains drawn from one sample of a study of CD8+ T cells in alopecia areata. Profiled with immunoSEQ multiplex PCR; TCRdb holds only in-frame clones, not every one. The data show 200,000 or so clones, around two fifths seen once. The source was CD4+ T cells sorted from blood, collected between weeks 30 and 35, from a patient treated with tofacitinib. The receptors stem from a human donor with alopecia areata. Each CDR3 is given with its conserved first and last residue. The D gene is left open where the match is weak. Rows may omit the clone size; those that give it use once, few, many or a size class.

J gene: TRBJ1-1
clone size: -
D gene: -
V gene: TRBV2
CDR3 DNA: TGTGCCAGCTTCCCTGTGGGCAGGGCGGAAGCTTTCTTT
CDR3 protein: CASFPVGRAEAFF

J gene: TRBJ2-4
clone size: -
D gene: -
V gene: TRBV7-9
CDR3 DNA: TGTGCCAGCAGCCCGACCGCTGGGGACACAGCCAAAAACATTCAGTACTTC
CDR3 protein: CASSPTAGDTAKNIQYF

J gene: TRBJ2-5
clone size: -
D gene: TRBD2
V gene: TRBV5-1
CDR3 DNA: TGCGCCAGCAGCTTGCCCTCTAGCGGGGATGAGACCCAGTACTTC
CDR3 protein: CASSLPSSGDETQYF

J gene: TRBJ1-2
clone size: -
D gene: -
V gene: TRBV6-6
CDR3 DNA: TGTGCCAGCAGCAGGGGTAGGGAGAACTATGGCTACACCTTC
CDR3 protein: CASSRGRENYGYTF

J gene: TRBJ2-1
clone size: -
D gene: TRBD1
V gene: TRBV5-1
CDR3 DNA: TGCGCCAGCAGCCCATATTTACAGGGGGACAATGAGCAGTTCTTC
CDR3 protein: CASSPYLQGDNEQFF

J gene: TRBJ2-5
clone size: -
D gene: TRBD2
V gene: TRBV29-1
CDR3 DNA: TGCAGCGTCGCCGGGACTAGCGGTCCCCGGGGTTTCGAGACCCAGTACTTC
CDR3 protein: CSVAGTSGPRGFETQYF

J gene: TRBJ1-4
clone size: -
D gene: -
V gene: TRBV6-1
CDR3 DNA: TGTGCCAGCCCACCGGGACGGAAGAAAAAACTGTTTTTT
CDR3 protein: CASPPGRKKKLFF

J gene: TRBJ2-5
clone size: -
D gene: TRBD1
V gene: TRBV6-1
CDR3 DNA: TGTGCCAGCACCCGGGACAGGGAAGAGACCCAGTACTTC
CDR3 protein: CASTRDREETQYF

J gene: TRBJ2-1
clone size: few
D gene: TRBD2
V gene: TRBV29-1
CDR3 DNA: TGCAGCGTTGACGAACTAGCGGGTAGTGAGCAGTTCTTC
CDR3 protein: CSVDELAGSEQFF

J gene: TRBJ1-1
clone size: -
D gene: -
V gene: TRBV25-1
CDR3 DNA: TGTGCCACCAGGGATTCGGGGGGCCGTGACACTGAAGCTTTCTTT
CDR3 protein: CATRDSGGRDTEAFF

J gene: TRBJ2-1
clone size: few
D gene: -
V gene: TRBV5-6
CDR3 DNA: TGTGCCAGCAGCTTGAGGGGGTCCGAAAACTACAATGAGCAGTTCTTC
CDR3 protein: CASSLRGSENYNEQFF

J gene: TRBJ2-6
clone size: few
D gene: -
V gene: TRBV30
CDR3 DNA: TGTGCCTGGAGCACCCGCTCTGGGGCCAACGTCCTGACTTTC
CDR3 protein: CAWSTRSGANVLTF

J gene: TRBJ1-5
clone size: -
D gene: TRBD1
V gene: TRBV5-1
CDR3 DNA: TGCGCCAGCAGCCCGGACAGGGGGAGCAATCAGCCCCAGCATTTT
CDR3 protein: CASSPDRGSNQPQHF

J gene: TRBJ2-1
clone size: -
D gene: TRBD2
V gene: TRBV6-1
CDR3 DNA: TGTGCCAGCAACCAACTAGCGGGGGGGCGGAATGAGCAGTTCTTC
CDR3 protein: CASNQLAGGRNEQFF

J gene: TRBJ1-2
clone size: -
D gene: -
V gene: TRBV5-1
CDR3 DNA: TGCGCCAGCAGCCCGCAAATTAGATCGGGGACTGGCGTGGGTGGCTACACCTTC
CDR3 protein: CASSPQIRSGTGVGGYTF

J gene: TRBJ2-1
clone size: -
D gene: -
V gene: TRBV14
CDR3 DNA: TGTGCCAGCAGACGGAGCTCCTACAATGAGCAGTTCTTC
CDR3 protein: CASRRSSYNEQFF

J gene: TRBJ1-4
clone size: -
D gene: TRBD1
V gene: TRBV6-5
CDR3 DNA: TGTGCCAGCAGATGGGACAGGGGGCAGGGAAAACTGTTTTTT
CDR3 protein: CASRWDRGQGKLFF

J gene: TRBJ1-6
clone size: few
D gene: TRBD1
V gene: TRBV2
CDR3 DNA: TGTGCCAGCAGTGATCGGACAGGGTCCAATTCACCCCTCCACTTT
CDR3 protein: CASSDRTGSNSPLHF

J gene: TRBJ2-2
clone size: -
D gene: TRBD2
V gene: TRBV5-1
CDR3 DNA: TGCGCCAGCGGGACTAGCGGGAACACCGGGGAGCTGTTTTTT
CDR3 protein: CASGTSGNTGELFF

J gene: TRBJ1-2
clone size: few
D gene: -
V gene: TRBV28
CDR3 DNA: TGTGCCAGCAGTTTGGTGGCACCTAACTATGGCTACACCTTC
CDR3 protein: CASSLVAPNYGYTF

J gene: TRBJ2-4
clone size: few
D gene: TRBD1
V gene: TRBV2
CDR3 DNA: TGTGCCAGCAGTCCGACCCGGGACAGGTTCCCTTTAGCCAAAAACATTCAGTACTTC
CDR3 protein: CASSPTRDRFPLAKNIQYF

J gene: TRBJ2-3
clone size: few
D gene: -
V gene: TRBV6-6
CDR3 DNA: TGTGCCAGCAGTTACTCTACGCAACGAGGCACAGATACGCAGTATTTT
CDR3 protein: CASSYSTQRGTDTQYF

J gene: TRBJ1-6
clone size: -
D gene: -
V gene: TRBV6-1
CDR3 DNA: TGTGCCAGCAGTGAACAGGGAGTCAGTTCACCCCTCCACTTT
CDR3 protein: CASSEQGVSSPLHF

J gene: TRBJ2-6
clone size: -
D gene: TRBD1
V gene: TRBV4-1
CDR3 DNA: TGCGCCAGCAGCTCATCGGGACAGGTGATCTCTGGGGCCAACGTCCTGACTTTC
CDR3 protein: CASSSSGQVISGANVLTF

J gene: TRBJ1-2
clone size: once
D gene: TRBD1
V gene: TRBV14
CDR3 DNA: TGTGCCAGCAGCGTGACAGGGAGAGGGTATGGCTACACCTTC
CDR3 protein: CASSVTGRGYGYTF

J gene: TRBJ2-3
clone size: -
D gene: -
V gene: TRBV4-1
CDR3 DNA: TGCGCCAGCAGCCAAAGGGCGCAGGGGAGAATTACGCAGTATTTT
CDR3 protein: CASSQRAQGRITQYF

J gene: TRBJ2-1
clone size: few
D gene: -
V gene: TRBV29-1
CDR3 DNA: TGCAGCGTTGTGTTTTCAGGGATATCCTACAATGAGCAGTTCTTC
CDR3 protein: CSVVFSGISYNEQFF

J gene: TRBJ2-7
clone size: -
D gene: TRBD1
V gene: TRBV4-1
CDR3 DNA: TGCGCCAGCAGCCAGCCGGGACAGGGAGAAAACGAGCAGTACTTC
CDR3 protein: CASSQPGQGENEQYF

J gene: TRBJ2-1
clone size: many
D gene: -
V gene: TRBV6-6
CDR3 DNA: TGTGCCACGGAGGAATACAATGAGCAGTTCTTC
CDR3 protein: CATEEYNEQFF

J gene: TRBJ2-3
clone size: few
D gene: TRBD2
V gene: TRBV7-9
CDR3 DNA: TGTGCCAGCAGCTTTAATAGCGGGAGATTGACAGATACGCAGTATTTT
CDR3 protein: CASSFNSGRLTDTQYF

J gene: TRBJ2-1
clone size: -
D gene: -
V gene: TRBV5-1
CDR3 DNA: TGCGCCAGCAGCTTGACAAGTGACAATGAGCAGTTCTTC
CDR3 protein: CASSLTSDNEQFF

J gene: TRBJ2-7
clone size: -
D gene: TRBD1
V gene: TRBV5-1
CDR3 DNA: TGCGCCAGCAGCACCAGGACAGGGGCCGACTACGAGCAGTACTTC
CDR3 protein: CASSTRTGADYEQYF

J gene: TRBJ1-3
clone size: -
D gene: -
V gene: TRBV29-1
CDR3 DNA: TGCAGCACCTCGGAGGGAGCAAACACCATATATTTT
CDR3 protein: CSTSEGANTIYF

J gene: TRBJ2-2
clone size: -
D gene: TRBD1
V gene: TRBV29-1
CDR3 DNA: TGCAGCTACGGACAGGGAGACACCGGGGAGCTGTTTTTT
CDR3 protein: CSYGQGDTGELFF

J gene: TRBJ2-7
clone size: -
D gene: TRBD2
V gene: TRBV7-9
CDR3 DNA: TGTGCCAGCAGCTCAAGCGGGAGGGCCTCCTACGAGCAGTACTTC
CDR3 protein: CASSSSGRASYEQYF

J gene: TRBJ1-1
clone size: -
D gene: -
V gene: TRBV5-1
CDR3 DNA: TGCGCCAGCAGCTTTGGAGGGGATAACACTGAAGCTTTCTTT
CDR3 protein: CASSFGGDNTEAFF

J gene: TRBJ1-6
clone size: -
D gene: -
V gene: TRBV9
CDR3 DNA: TGTGCCAGCAGCGTAGATGCCGAACCAGAGACGTATTCACCCCTCCACTTT
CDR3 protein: CASSVDAEPETYSPLHF

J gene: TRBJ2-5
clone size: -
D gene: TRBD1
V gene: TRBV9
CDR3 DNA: TGTGCCAGCAGCCATCCCGCGGGACAGGGACCGCAAGAGACCCAGTACTTC
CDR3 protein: CASSHPAGQGPQETQYF

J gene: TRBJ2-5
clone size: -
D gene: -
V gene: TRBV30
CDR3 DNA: TGTGCCCTCGGTGAGGGTTTCCAAGAGACCCAGTACTTC
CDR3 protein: CALGEGFQETQYF

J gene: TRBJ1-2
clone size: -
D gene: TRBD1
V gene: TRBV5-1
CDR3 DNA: TGCGCCAGCAGCTGGGGGACAGGGCCCTATGGCTACACCTTC
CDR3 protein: CASSWGTGPYGYTF

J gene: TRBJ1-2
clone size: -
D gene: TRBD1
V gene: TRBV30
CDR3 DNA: TGTGCCTGGAGTGTGATGGGACAGGCCGGCTACACCTTC
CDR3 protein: CAWSVMGQAGYTF

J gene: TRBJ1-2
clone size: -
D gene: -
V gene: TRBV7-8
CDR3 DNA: TGTGCCAGCAGCTTAGTAGGTGTGGGGCCGTATGGCTACACCTTC
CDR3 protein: CASSLVGVGPYGYTF

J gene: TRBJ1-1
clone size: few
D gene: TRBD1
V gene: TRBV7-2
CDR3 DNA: TGTGCCAGCAGCTCCCTTTGGGGAGGGGGCGTAGGCACTGAAGCTTTCTTT
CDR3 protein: CASSSLWGGGVGTEAFF

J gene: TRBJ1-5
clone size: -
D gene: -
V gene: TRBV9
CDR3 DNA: TGTGCCAGCAGCGCCCTGGGGGGAACCAATCAGCCCCAGCATTTT
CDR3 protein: CASSALGGTNQPQHF

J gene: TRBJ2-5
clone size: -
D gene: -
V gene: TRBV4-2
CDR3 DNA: TGTGCCAGCAGCCCCCTGATGACAGACCACCAGTACTTC
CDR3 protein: CASSPLMTDHQYF

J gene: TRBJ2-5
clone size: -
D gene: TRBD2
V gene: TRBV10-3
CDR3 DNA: TGTGCCATCAGTGTGGCTAGCGGGATACAAGAGACCCAGTACTTC
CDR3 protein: CAISVASGIQETQYF